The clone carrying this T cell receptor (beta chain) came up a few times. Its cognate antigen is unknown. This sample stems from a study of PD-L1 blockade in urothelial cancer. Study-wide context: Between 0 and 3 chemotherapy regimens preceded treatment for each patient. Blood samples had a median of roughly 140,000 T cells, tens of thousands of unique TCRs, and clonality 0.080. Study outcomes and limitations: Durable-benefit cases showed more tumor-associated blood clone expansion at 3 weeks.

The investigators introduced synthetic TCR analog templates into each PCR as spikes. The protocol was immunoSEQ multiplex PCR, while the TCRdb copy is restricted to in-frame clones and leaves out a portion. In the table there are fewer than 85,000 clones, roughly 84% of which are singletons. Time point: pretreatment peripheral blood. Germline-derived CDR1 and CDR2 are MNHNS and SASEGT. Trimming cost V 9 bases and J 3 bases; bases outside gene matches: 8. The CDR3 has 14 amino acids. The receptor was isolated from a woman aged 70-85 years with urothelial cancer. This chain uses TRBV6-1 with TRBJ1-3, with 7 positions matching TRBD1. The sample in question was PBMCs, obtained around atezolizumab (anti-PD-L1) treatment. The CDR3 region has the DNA TGTGCCAGTCTCTCAGGGGGAGTTGGAAACACCATATATTTT. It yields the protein CASLSGGVGNTIYF.